A selection of T cell receptor beta chains follows, all from one sample in a study of T-cell memory formation after mild COVID-19. Each CDR3 protein gets one entry after TCRdb re-called the 5' RACE reads with MiXCR. This sample has 190,000 or so distinct CDR3 sequences; over 20% occur once, and the top ten carry about 23%. The sequencing sample was made of PBMCs or a T cell subset sorted from them (not recorded which). Source of these receptors: an adult woman who had mild COVID-19 (a few samples of this study predate the infection). Cell type and time point are not known. Each CDR3 is given with its conserved first and last residue. The D gene is left open where the match is weak. Only some rows state a clone size, as once, few, many or a class for expanded clones.

TRBV9,TRBJ2-2,NA,TRBD1,TGTGCCAGCAGCCCGCCGGGACAGGGAACCGGGGAGCTGTTTTTT,CASSPPGQGTGELFF
TRBV5-1,TRBJ2-7,many,NA,TGCGCCAGCAGCTTGGGTGGACCCCCCTACGAGCAGTACTTC,CASSLGGPPYEQYF
TRBV7-8,TRBJ1-2,NA,TRBD1,TGTGCCAGCAGCTCGCCACAGGGGACTGCGAATGGCTACACCTTC,CASSSPQGTANGYTF
TRBV12-3/TRBV12-4,TRBJ2-2,NA,TRBD2,TGTGCCAGCAGGGGGGAGGGAGGTGACGGGGAGCTGTTTTTT,CASRGEGGDGELFF
TRBV5-1,TRBJ1-1,few,TRBD1,TGCGCCAGCAGCTCCCTTTTTCGGGACAGAGGTGAGAACACTGAAGCTTTCTTT,CASSSLFRDRGENTEAFF
TRBV4-3,TRBJ1-2,NA,NA,TGCGCCAGCAGCCAAGCTTGGGACAATTACTATGGCTACACCTTC,CASSQAWDNYYGYTF
TRBV5-5,TRBJ2-1,many,NA,TGTGCCAGCAGCGTGGGACTTCGGAATGAGCAGTTCTTC,CASSVGLRNEQFF
TRBV27,TRBJ2-2,few,TRBD2,TGTGCCAGCAGCTTTCTAGCGGGGGGCCCTGTTAACACCGGGGAGCTGTTTTTT,CASSFLAGGPVNTGELFF
TRBV7-9,TRBJ2-1,NA,TRBD1,TGTGCCAGCAGCTCAGGGGGACAGGGTCTCTACAATGAGCAGTTCTTC,CASSSGGQGLYNEQFF
TRBV4-1,TRBJ1-2,NA,NA,TGCGCCAGCGGGGGGATCAGCTATGGCTACACCTTC,CASGGISYGYTF
TRBV7-9,TRBJ2-2,few,NA,TGTGCCAGCAGCGCCGAATTACAGGTCTACACCGGGGAGCTGTTTTTT,CASSAELQVYTGELFF
TRBV7-2,TRBJ2-3,NA,TRBD2,TGTGCCAGCAGCTCCGGACTAGCGGGAGGGGTAGATACGCAGTATTTT,CASSSGLAGGVDTQYF
TRBV5-5,TRBJ1-2,NA,TRBD1,TGTGCCAGCAGCCAACGGACAGGGAACTCGGGCGGCTACACCTTC,CASSQRTGNSGGYTF
TRBV5-1,TRBJ1-2,few,NA,TGCGCCAGCAAGGGCAGGAACTATGGCTACACCTTC,CASKGRNYGYTF
TRBV12-3/TRBV12-4,TRBJ1-2,few,TRBD1,TGTGCCAGCAGTTCGGCGACAGGGCTCCGGGCCTATGGCTACACCTTC,CASSSATGLRAYGYTF
TRBV9,TRBJ1-2,NA,TRBD1,TGTGCCAGCAGCGTAGGGGGACAGACTAACTATGGCTACACCTTC,CASSVGGQTNYGYTF
TRBV12-3/TRBV12-4,TRBJ1-5,few,TRBD1,TGTGCCAGCAGTTTATGGGCAGGGGGCGTTCAGCCCCAGCATTTT,CASSLWAGGVQPQHF
TRBV12-3/TRBV12-4,TRBJ1-2,few,NA,TGTGCCAGCAGTCAGTTCTATGGCTACACCTTC,CASSQFYGYTF
TRBV5-1,TRBJ1-1,few,NA,TGCGCCAGCAGCTTGGCCGGGGTCAGGTATAACACTGAAGCTTTCTTT,CASSLAGVRYNTEAFF
TRBV7-9,TRBJ2-5,few,NA,TGTGCCAGCAGCTTAGTTGGGGTCGGGGAGACCCAGTACTTC,CASSLVGVGETQYF
TRBV29-1,TRBJ2-7,NA,NA,TGCAGCGTTGAAGATGAGGACAGAACCTACGAGCAGTACTTC,CSVEDEDRTYEQYF
TRBV14,TRBJ1-5,NA,NA,TGTGCCAGCAGCGAATCCGGTGGGCCCCAGCATTTT,CASSESGGPQHF
TRBV4-3,TRBJ1-6,NA,NA,TGCGCCAGCAGCCAAGATCGGTTGGCAGGGAATTCACCCCTCCACTTT,CASSQDRLAGNSPLHF
TRBV5-6,TRBJ2-7,few,NA,TGTGCCAGCAGCTTGCTTTCATCAGGGTACGAGCAGTACTTC,CASSLLSSGYEQYF
TRBV6-1,TRBJ2-3,many,TRBD2,TGTGCCAGCAGGGATACTAGCGCCTTTGGGGATACGCAGTATTTT,CASRDTSAFGDTQYF
TRBV30,TRBJ1-2,few,NA,TGTGCCTGGAGATGGATTTCGGATGGCTACACCTTC,CAWRWISDGYTF
TRBV7-3,TRBJ2-5,NA,NA,TGTGCCAGCAGCTTCGGGGGTGGGGAGACCCAGTACTTC,CASSFGGGETQYF
TRBV27,TRBJ2-3,few,TRBD1,TGTGCCAGCAGTTCATTCCCACGGGACAGGGATGGCACAGATACGCAGTATTTT,CASSSFPRDRDGTDTQYF
TRBV19,TRBJ1-1,few,NA,TGTGCCAGTAGTATTTTACAGGGACCAGCGACTGAAGCTTTCTTT,CASSILQGPATEAFF
TRBV13,TRBJ2-1,few,TRBD2,TGTGCCAGCAGCCCCGGGGGGGAGGGGCCCTACAATGAGCAGTTCTTC,CASSPGGEGPYNEQFF
TRBV12-3/TRBV12-4,TRBJ1-6,NA,NA,TGTGCCAGCAGTGATCAGGGAGGCAATTCACCCCTCCACTTT,CASSDQGGNSPLHF
TRBV9,TRBJ2-1,few,NA,TGTGCCAGCAGCTCCCGGAGTCACACGGGCCCTGAGCAGTTCTTC,CASSSRSHTGPEQFF
TRBV27,TRBJ1-3,few,NA,TGTGCCAGCAGCCAGGGAGTTTCTGGAAACACCATATATTTT,CASSQGVSGNTIYF
TRBV6-4,TRBJ1-1,few,NA,TGTGCCAGCAGTGACTCCGCCGGAGGGTCTGAAGCTTTCTTT,CASSDSAGGSEAFF
TRBV29-1,TRBJ2-1,NA,NA,TGCAGCGTCGCCCAGGGCCCGGCCAGGGAGCAGTTCTTC,CSVAQGPAREQFF
TRBV7-9,TRBJ2-7,NA,NA,TGTGCCAGCAGCCACTCGACTATGGATGGCGAGCAGTACTTC,CASSHSTMDGEQYF
TRBV4-1,TRBJ2-1,NA,NA,TGCGCCAGCAGCCAAGGGTCGACCTCCTACAATGAGCAGTTCTTC,CASSQGSTSYNEQFF
TRBV7-9,TRBJ1-2,few,NA,TGTGCCAGCAGCCCGAGCACAGGGAACTATGGCTACACCTTC,CASSPSTGNYGYTF
TRBV18,TRBJ1-2,few,NA,TGTGCCAGCTCACCACGCCAGGATTACCAAGTAGCCCCGAGTTACTATGGCTACACCTTC,CASSPRQDYQVAPSYYGYTF
TRBV11-2,TRBJ2-1,NA,NA,TGTGCCAGCAGCTTAGACTTCAATGAGCAGTTCTTC,CASSLDFNEQFF
TRBV7-2,TRBJ2-7,NA,NA,TGTGCCAGCAGCTTAGCCGTACCTTACGAGCAGTACTTC,CASSLAVPYEQYF